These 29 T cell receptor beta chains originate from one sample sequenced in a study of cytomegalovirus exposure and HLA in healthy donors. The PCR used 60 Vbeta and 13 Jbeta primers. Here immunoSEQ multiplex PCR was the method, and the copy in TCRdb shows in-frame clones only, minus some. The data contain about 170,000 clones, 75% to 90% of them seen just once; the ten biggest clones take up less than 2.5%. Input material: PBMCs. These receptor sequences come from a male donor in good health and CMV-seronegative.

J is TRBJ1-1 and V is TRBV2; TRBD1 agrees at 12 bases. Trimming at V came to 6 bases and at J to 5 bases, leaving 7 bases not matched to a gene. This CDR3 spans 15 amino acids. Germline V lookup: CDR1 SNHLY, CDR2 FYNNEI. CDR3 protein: CASRGDRGQGTEAFF. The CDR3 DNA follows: TGTGCCAGCAGGGGGGACAGGGGGCAGGGGACTGAAGCTTTCTTT.

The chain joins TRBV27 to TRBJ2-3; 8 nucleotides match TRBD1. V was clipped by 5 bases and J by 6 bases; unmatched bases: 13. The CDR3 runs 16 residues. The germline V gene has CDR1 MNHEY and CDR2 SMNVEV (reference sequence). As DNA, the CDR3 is TGTGCCAGCAGTAACTTAGGACAGGGCGGTAGGGATACGCAGTATTTT. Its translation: CASSNLGQGGRDTQYF.

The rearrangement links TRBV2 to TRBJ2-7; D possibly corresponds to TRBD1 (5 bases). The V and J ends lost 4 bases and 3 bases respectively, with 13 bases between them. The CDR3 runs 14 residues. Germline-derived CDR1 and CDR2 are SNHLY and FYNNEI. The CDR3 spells CASSVETVVYEQYF. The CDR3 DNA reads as TGTGCCAGCAGTGTGGAGACAGTAGTCTACGAGCAGTACTTC.

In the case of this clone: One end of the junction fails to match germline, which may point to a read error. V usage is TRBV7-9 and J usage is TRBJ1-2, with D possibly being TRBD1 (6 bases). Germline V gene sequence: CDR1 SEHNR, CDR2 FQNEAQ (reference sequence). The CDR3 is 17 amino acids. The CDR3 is CASNLQRGRGSNYGYTF. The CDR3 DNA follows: TGTGCCAGCAACTTACAGAGGGGGAGGGGCTCTAACTATGGCTACACCTTC.

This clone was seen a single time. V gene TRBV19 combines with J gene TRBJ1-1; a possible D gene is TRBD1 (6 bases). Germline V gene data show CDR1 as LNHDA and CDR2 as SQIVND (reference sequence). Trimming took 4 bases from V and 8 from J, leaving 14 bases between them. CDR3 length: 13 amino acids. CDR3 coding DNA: TGTGCCAGTAGTAGTTATGGGGGCCTCGAAGCTTTCTTT. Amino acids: CASSSYGGLEAFF.

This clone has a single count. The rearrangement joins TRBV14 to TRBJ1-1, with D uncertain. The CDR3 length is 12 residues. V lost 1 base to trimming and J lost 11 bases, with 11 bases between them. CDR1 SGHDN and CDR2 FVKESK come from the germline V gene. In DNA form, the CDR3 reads TGTGCCAGCAGCCAAGTCAGAGGGTTCGCTTTCTTT. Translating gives CASSQVRGFAFF.

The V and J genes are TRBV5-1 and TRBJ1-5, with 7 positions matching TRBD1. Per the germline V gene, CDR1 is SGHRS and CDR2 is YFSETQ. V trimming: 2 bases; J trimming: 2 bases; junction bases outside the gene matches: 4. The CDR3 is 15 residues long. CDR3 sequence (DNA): TGCGCCAGCAGCTTACAGGGGTTCGGCAATCAGCCCCAGCATTTT. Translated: CASSLQGFGNQPQHF.

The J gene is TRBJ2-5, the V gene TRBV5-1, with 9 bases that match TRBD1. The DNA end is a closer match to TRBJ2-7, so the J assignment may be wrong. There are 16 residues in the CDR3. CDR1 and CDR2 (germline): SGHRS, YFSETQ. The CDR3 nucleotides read TGCGCCAGCAGCTTGGGGACAGGGGAAAGGTCCTACGAGCAGTACTTC. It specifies CASSLGTGERSYEQYF.

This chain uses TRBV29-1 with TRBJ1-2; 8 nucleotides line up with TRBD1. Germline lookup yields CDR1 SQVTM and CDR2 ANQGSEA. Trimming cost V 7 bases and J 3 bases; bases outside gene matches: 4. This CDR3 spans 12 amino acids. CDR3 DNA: TGCAGCGGACAGGGGAGCGACTATGGCTACACCTTC. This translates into CSGQGSDYGYTF.

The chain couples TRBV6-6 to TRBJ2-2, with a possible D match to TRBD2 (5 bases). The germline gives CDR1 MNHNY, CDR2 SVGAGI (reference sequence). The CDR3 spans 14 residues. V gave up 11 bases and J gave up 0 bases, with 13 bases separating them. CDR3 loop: CAARLSTNTGELFF. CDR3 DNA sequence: TGTGCCGCCCGACTAAGCACGAACACCGGGGAGCTGTTTTTT.

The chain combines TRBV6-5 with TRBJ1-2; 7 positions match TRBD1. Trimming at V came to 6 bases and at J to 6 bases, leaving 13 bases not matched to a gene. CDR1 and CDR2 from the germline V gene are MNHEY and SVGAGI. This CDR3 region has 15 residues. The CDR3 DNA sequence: TGTGCCAGCAGAGGGACAGCCGAAGGAAAGAATGGCTACACCTTC. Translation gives CASRGTAEGKNGYTF.

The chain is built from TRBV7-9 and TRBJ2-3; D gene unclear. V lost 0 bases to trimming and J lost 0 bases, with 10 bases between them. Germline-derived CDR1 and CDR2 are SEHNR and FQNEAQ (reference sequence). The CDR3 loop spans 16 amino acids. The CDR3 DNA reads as TGTGCCAGCAGCTTAGCTTGGGCATCTAGCACAGATACGCAGTATTTT. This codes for CASSLAWASSTDTQYF.

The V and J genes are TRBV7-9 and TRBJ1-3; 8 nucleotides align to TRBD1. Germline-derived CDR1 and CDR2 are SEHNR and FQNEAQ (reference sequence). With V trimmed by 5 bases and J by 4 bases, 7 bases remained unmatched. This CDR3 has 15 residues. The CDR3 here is CASSTSTGAGNTIYF. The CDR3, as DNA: TGTGCCAGCAGCACCTCGACAGGGGCCGGAAACACCATATATTTT.

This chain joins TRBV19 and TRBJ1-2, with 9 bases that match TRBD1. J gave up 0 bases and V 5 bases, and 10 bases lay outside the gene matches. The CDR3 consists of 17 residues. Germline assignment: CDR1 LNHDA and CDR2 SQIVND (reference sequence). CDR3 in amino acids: CASSLRGTGNTNYGYTF. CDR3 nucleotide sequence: TGTGCCAGTAGTCTCCGAGGGACAGGGAACACTAACTATGGCTACACCTTC.

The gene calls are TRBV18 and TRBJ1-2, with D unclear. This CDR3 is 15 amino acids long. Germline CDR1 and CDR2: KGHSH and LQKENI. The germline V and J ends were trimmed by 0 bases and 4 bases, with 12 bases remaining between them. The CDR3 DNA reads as TGTGCCAGCTCACCACCGGACCTTGGGAGCTATGGCTACACCTTC. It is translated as CASSPPDLGSYGYTF.

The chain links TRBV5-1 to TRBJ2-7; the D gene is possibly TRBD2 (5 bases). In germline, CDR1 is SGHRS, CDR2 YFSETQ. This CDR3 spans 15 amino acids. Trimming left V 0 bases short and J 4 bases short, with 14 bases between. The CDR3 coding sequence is TGCGCCAGCAGCTTGGAGGTCGGGATCGGATACGAGCAGTACTTC. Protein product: CASSLEVGIGYEQYF.

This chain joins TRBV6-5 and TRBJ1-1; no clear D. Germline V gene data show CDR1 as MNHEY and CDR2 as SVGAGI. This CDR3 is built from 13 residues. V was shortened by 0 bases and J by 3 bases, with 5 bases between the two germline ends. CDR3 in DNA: TGTGCCAGCAGTTACTCGCAGTACACTGAAGCTTTCTTT. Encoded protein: CASSYSQYTEAFF.

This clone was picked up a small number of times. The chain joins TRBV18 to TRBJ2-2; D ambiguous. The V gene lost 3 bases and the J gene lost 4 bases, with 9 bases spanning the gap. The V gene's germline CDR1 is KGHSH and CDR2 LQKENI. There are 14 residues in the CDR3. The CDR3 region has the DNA TGTGCCAGCTCACCCCTATCAAGCACCGGGGAGCTGTTTTTT. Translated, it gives CASSPLSSTGELFF.

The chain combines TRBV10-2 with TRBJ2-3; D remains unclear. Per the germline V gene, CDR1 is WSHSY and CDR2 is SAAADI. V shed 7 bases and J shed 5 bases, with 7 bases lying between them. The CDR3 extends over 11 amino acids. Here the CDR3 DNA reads TGCGCCAGCAACCTAGGAGATACGCAGTATTTT. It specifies CASNLGDTQYF.

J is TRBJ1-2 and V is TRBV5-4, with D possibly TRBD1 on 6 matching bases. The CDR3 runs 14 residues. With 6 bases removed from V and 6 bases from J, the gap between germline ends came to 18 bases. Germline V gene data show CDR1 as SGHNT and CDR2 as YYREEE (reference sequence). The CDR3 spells CASTRGTGLDGYTF. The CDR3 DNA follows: TGTGCCAGCACCCGGGGTACAGGGCTTGATGGCTACACCTTC. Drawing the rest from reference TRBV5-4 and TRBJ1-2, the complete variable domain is ETGVTQSPTHLIKTRGQQVTLRCSSQSGHNTVSWYQQALGQGPQFIFQYYREEENGRGNFPPRFSGLQFPNYSSELNVNALELDDSALYLCASTRGTGLDGYTFGSGTRLTVV.

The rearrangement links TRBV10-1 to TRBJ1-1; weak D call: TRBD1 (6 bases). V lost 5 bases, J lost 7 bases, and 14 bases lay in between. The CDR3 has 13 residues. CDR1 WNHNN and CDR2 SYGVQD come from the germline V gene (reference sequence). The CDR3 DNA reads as TGCGCCAGCAGTCGATCCGGGACAAGTGAAGCTTTCTTT. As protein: CASSRSGTSEAFF.

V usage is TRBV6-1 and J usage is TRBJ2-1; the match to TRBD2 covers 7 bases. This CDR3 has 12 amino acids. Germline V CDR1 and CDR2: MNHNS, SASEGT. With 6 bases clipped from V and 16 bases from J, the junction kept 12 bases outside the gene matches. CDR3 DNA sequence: TGTGCCAGCAGGGGAGGGGCCGATTTAAAATTCTTC. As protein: CASRGGADLKFF.

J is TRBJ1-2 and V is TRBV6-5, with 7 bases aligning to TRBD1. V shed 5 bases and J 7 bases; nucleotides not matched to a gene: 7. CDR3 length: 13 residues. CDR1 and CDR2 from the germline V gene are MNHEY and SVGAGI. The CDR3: CASSEEGAGGYTF. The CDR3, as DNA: TGTGCCAGCAGTGAAGAGGGGGCGGGTGGCTACACCTTC.

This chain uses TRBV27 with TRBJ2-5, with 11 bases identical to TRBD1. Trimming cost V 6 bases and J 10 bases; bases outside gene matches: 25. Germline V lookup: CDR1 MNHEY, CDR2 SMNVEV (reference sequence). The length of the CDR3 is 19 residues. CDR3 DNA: TGTGCCAGCAGCCTAGGGAGGGGACAGGGGGGTGGGGGGGGGACTGTCCAGTACTTC. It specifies CASSLGRGQGGGGGTVQYF.

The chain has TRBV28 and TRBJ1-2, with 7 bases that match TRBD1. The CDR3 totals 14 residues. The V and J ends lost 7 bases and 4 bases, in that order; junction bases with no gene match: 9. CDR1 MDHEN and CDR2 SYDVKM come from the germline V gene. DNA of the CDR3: TGTGCCAGCACCGACCAGGGACAGCCCTATGGCTACACCTTC. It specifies CASTDQGQPYGYTF.

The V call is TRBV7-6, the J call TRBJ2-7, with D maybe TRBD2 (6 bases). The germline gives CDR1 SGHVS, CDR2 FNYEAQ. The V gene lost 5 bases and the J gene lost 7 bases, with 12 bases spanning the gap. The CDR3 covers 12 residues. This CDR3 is CASSPGGPEQYF. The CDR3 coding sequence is TGTGCCAGCAGCCCAGGAGGGCCTGAGCAGTACTTC.

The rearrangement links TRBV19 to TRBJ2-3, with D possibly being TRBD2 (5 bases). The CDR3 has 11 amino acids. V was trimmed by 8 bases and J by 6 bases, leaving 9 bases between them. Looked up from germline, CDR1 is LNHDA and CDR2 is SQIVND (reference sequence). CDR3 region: CASGRGDTQYF. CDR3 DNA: TGTGCCAGTGGGAGAGGGGATACGCAGTATTTT. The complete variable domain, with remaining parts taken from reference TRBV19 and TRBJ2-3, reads DGGITQSPKYLFRKEGQNVTLSCEQNLNHDAMYWYRQDPGQGLRLIYYSQIVNDFQKGDIAEGYSVSREKKESFPLTVTSAQKNPTAFYLCASGRGDTQYFGPGTRLTVL.

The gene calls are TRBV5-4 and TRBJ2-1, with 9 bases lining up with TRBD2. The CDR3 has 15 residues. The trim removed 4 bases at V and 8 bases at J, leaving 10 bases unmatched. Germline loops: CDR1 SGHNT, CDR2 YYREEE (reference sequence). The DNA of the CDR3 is TGTGCCAGCAGCCAGGGTGGCGGGGGGGCGCATGAGCAGTTCTTC. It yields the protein CASSQGGGGAHEQFF. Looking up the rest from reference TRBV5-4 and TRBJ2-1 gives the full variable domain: ETGVTQSPTHLIKTRGQQVTLRCSSQSGHNTVSWYQQALGQGPQFIFQYYREEENGRGNFPPRFSGLQFPNYSSELNVNALELDDSALYLCASSQGGGGAHEQFFGPGTRLTVL.

CDR3 amino acids: CASSLGGLSTDTQYF. The CDR3 DNA follows: TGTGCCAGCAGCTTAGGGGGACTGAGCACAGATACGCAGTATTTT. The rearrangement uses TRBV7-2 and TRBJ2-3; a possible D gene is TRBD2 (6 bases). Germline CDR1 SGHTA, CDR2 FQGNSA. V dropped 1 base and J dropped 0 bases, with 8 bases sitting between them. The CDR3 length is 15 residues.